Listed below are T cell receptor beta chains from one sample, sequenced in a study of TIL therapy for anti-PD-1-resistant metastatic lung cancer. Using immunoSEQ multiplex PCR, the repertoire was profiled, and TCRdb retains in-frame clones only, with some absent. The table has roughly 57,000 clones, about 81% seen once. Sequences were derived from blood, sampled at baseline. The receptors derive from a person between 25 and 79 years old with non-small cell lung cancer. CDR3s include the opening cysteine and the closing phenylalanine or tryptophan. D genes are given only for firm matches. Size tells how often a clone was seen (once, few, many) or the class of an expanded clone, and some rows leave it out.

J	V	size	D	CDR3	DNA
TRBJ2-2	TRBV2	few	TRBD1	CASIRTGGNTGELFF	TGTGCCAGCATTAGGACAGGAGGTAACACCGGGGAGCTGTTTTTT
TRBJ2-7	TRBV6-2/TRBV6-3	-	-	CASSYPLKGEQYF	TGTGCCAGCAGTTACCCTCTTAAAGGGGAGCAGTACTTC
TRBJ1-6	TRBV28	-	TRBD1	CASSGGQGILSPLHF	TGTGCCAGCAGTGGCGGACAGGGAATTCTTTCACCCCTCCACTTT
TRBJ2-5	TRBV24-1	-	TRBD1	CATRQGAGETQYF	TGTGCCACTAGACAGGGGGCAGGGGAGACCCAGTACTTC
TRBJ2-1	TRBV19	-	-	CASNHPGGHEQFF	TGTGCCAGTAATCATCCGGGGGGCCATGAGCAGTTCTTC
TRBJ2-7	TRBV5-6	-	TRBD2	CASSFSLAGVEQYF	TGTGCCAGCAGCTTTTCACTAGCGGGAGTCGAGCAGTACTTC
TRBJ2-3	TRBV5-1	once	TRBD2	CASSRVAGGPGDTQYF	TGCGCCAGCAGCCGGGTAGCGGGAGGGCCGGGGGATACGCAGTATTTT
TRBJ1-1	TRBV2	-	-	CASSGQMSNTEAFF	TGTGCCAGCAGTGGACAGATGTCGAACACTGAAGCTTTCTTT
TRBJ2-7	TRBV5-4	-	TRBD2	CASSISGRAYEQYF	TGTGCCAGCAGCATTAGCGGGAGGGCTTACGAGCAGTACTTC
TRBJ1-6	TRBV27	medium-sized	TRBD1	CASSRQGNSPLHF	TGTGCCAGCAGTCGACAGGGAAATTCACCCCTCCACTTT
TRBJ2-7	TRBV28	-	TRBD2	CASSSRGGRKNEQYF	TGTGCCAGCAGTTCTCGGGGGGGCAGAAAAAACGAGCAGTACTTC
TRBJ2-7	TRBV2	-	-	CASRSHELREQYF	TGTGCCAGCAGGAGCCACGAACTACGGGAGCAGTACTTC
TRBJ2-6	TRBV5-4	-	-	CASSFPSSGANVLTF	TGTGCCAGCAGCTTTCCTAGCTCTGGGGCCAACGTCCTGACTTTC
TRBJ2-3	TRBV19	-	-	CASSISRDTTDTQYF	TGTGCCAGTAGCATATCGCGGGATACAACAGATACGCAGTATTTT
TRBJ2-7	TRBV29-1	once	TRBD1	CSGGGGDRAHEQYF	TGCAGCGGTGGAGGAGGGGACAGGGCTCACGAGCAGTACTTC
TRBJ1-2	TRBV28	once	-	CASSSGDYGYTF	TGTGCCAGCAGCTCAGGGGACTATGGCTACACCTTC
TRBJ1-5	TRBV2	few	-	CASSPLSDFENNQPQHF	TGTGCCAGCAGCCCTCTATCGGATTTCGAAAACAATCAGCCCCAGCATTTT
TRBJ2-2	TRBV19	-	TRBD1	CASSILRTGGNTGELFF	TGTGCCAGTAGTATTCTCCGGACAGGGGGCAACACCGGGGAGCTGTTTTTT
TRBJ2-7	TRBV19	-	-	CASSIAGQTYEQYF	TGTGCCAGTAGTATAGCAGGACAGACGTACGAGCAGTACTTC
TRBJ1-6	TRBV6-6	-	-	CASRPTWGNSPLHF	TGTGCCAGCAGGCCGACGTGGGGGAATTCGCCCCTCCACTTT
TRBJ1-1	TRBV5-5	-	TRBD1	CASSSTGGTEAFF	TGTGCCAGCAGCTCTACAGGGGGCACTGAAGCTTTCTTT
TRBJ2-2	TRBV24-1	-	TRBD1	CATSGTGSFAGELFF	TGTGCCACCAGTGGGACAGGCTCTTTCGCCGGGGAGCTGTTTTTT
TRBJ2-7	TRBV6-2/TRBV6-3	-	TRBD2	CASSLGLAGGYEQYF	TGTGCCAGCAGCCTCGGACTAGCGGGAGGTTACGAGCAGTACTTC
TRBJ1-1	TRBV7-3	-	-	CASSPRRGDTEAFF	TGTGCCAGCAGCCCTCGGCGGGGGGACACTGAAGCTTTCTTT
TRBJ2-1	TRBV29-1	-	-	CSDQTSFNEQFF	TGCAGCGACCAAACTAGCTTCAATGAGCAGTTCTTC
TRBJ1-6	TRBV6-5	-	-	CASKSDRLYNSPLHF	TGTGCCAGCAAATCGGACAGACTGTATAATTCACCCCTCCACTTT
TRBJ2-3	TRBV3-1/TRBV3-2	-	-	CASSQDYSSTDTQYF	TGTGCCAGCAGCCAAGACTACAGTTCGACAGATACGCAGTATTTT
TRBJ2-7	TRBV7-9	-	-	CASSPRTRTYEQYF	TGTGCCAGCAGCCCGAGGACCCGCACCTACGAGCAGTACTTC
TRBJ1-4	TRBV6-6	-	-	CASSSLRGSDEKLFF	TGTGCCAGCAGTTCCTTGCGGGGGAGTGATGAAAAACTGTTTTTT
TRBJ2-3	TRBV2	-	TRBD1	CASIALGQGLTDTQYF	TGTGCCAGCATAGCCCTAGGACAGGGTCTCACGGATACGCAGTATTTT
TRBJ2-3	TRBV5-1	-	TRBD2	CASSWAGRGGLDTQYF	TGCGCCAGCAGCTGGGCCGGGCGGGGGGGCCTAGATACGCAGTATTTT
TRBJ2-5	TRBV5-1	-	-	CASSLDLFGETQYF	TGCGCCAGCAGCTTGGACCTCTTCGGAGAGACCCAGTACTTC
TRBJ1-2	TRBV19	-	-	CASSIDGQKPVWDTF	TGTGCCAGTAGTATCGATGGACAGAAACCCGTCTGGGACACCTTC
TRBJ2-7	TRBV10-3	-	-	CAISDGSYEQYF	TGTGCCATCAGCGACGGTTCCTACGAGCAGTACTTC
TRBJ2-1	TRBV29-1	once	-	CSADNYNEQFF	TGCAGCGCGGACAACTACAATGAGCAGTTCTTC
TRBJ1-4	TRBV7-2	-	-	CASSQIGTMGEKLFF	TGTGCCAGCAGCCAGATCGGGACAATGGGAGAAAAACTGTTTTTT
TRBJ1-1	TRBV7-2	few	-	CASSFDETAKAFF	TGTGCCAGCAGCTTCGACGAGACTGCAAAAGCTTTCTTT
TRBJ1-6	TRBV7-9	-	-	CASSLGRNNSPLHF	TGTGCCAGCAGCCTGGGACGGAATAATTCACCCCTCCACTTT
TRBJ1-1	TRBV6-5	-	-	CASSYSRAGDTEAFF	TGTGCCAGCAGTTACTCGAGGGCAGGGGACACTGAAGCTTTCTTT
TRBJ1-2	TRBV28	-	-	CASSFQGTHGYTF	TGTGCCAGCAGTTTCCAGGGGACACATGGCTACACCTTC
TRBJ2-2	TRBV2	-	TRBD1	CASRRQGGLTGELFF	TGTGCCAGCAGACGACAGGGGGGACTGACCGGGGAGCTGTTTTTT
TRBJ2-7	TRBV4-3	-	-	CASSQERALSSYEQYF	TGCGCCAGCAGCCAAGAGAGGGCTTTAAGCTCCTACGAGCAGTACTTC
TRBJ1-2	TRBV4-1	once	-	CASFSGKDHYGYTF	TGCGCCAGCTTCTCGGGGAAGGACCACTATGGCTACACCTTC
TRBJ1-6	TRBV28	-	TRBD1	CASSFPDRTRSPLHF	TGTGCCAGCAGTTTCCCGGACAGGACCAGGTCACCCCTCCACTTT
TRBJ2-5	TRBV7-8	-	-	CASSLAWTGETQYF	TGTGCCAGCAGCTTAGCGTGGACGGGAGAGACCCAGTACTTC
TRBJ2-2	TRBV5-1	-	-	CASSVQGGFDTGELFF	TGCGCCAGCAGCGTACAGGGGGGGTTTGACACCGGGGAGCTGTTTTTT
TRBJ2-5	TRBV25-1	few	-	CASSEGGGWETQYF	TGTGCCAGCAGTGAAGGGGGGGGCTGGGAGACCCAGTACTTC
TRBJ2-2	TRBV6-6	-	-	CASRRDIRNTGELFF	TGTGCCAGCAGAAGGGACATAAGGAACACCGGGGAGCTGTTTTTT
TRBJ2-7	TRBV20-1	-	-	CSANDRSEQYF	TGCAGTGCGAACGACAGATCCGAGCAGTACTTC
TRBJ1-3	TRBV5-6	-	-	CASSSLPGTTGNTIYF	TGTGCCAGCAGCTCCCTTCCCGGGACGACTGGAAACACCATATATTTT
TRBJ1-1	TRBV9	-	-	CASSVGGGTGNTEAFF	TGTGCCAGCAGCGTAGGGGGTGGGACGGGGAACACTGAAGCTTTCTTT